The 14 T cell receptor beta chains listed next were all sequenced from one sample in a study of cytomegalovirus exposure and HLA in healthy donors. A multiplex PCR was run with 60 Vbeta primers and 13 Jbeta primers. Clones were read by immunoSEQ multiplex PCR, and TCRdb kept only the in-frame ones, dropping some. The sample shows about 180,000 clones, roughly 85% of them seen only once. Sequencing used PBMCs. The receptors were sampled from a woman in her thirties or forties in good health and CMV-seronegative.

This chain links TRBV7-8 with TRBJ1-2, with D uncertain. The CDR3 length is 13 residues. The ends were cut back, 1 base at V and 7 bases at J, with 10 bases in the middle. CDR1 and CDR2 (germline): SGHVS, FQNEAQ. CDR3 sequence: CASSLGQASGYTF. CDR3 bases: TGTGCCAGCAGCTTAGGCCAAGCGAGTGGCTACACCTTC.

A few counts support this clone. The chain has TRBV7-9 and TRBJ1-2, with 8 bases that match TRBD1. Germline CDR1 and CDR2: SEHNR and FQNEAQ (reference sequence). There are 14 residues in the CDR3. V trimming: 5 bases; J trimming: 4 bases; junction bases outside the gene matches: 6. The DNA of the CDR3 is TGTGCCAGCAGCGCCGGGACAGGCCCCTATGGCTACACCTTC. Residues: CASSAGTGPYGYTF.

This clone was seen a few times. This rearrangement joins TRBV28 to TRBJ1-1; D call uncertain. V was clipped by 1 base and J by 1 base, with 7 bases between them. The CDR3 has 14 residues. Germline CDR1 reads MDHEN; CDR2 reads SYDVKM. The DNA for the CDR3 is TGTGCCAGCAGTTTATTTACATCGAACACTGAAGCTTTCTTT. This encodes CASSLFTSNTEAFF.

The rearrangement links TRBV7-9 to TRBJ1-1; maybe TRBD1 (6 bases). The germline V gene has CDR1 SEHNR and CDR2 FQNEAQ (reference sequence). The CDR3 sequence is 14 residues long. Trimming took off 5 bases at V and 1 base at J, with 11 bases between the two ends. CDR3 sequence reads: CASSTRTENTEAFF. Written as DNA, the CDR3 is TGTGCCAGCAGCACCCGGACAGAGAACACTGAAGCTTTCTTT.

The rearrangement joins TRBV6-6 to TRBJ1-2; D is uncertain. Germline loops: CDR1 MNHNY, CDR2 SVGAGI (reference sequence). This CDR3 has 15 amino acids. V lost 0 bases, J lost 0 bases, and 8 bases lay in between. CDR3 sequence: CASSYSAGSNYGYTF. CDR3 nucleotides: TGTGCCAGCAGTTACTCGGCAGGTTCTAACTATGGCTACACCTTC.

V gene TRBV5-1 combines with J gene TRBJ2-3; 8 bases line up with TRBD2. V shed 4 bases and J 6 bases; nucleotides not matched to a gene: 4. CDR3 length equals 13 residues. In germline, CDR1 is SGHRS, CDR2 YFSETQ. CDR3 sequence reads: CASSEAGADTQYF. The DNA for the CDR3 is TGCGCCAGCAGCGAAGCGGGAGCCGATACGCAGTATTTT.

CDR3 bases: TGTGCCAGCAGTGCCACGTGGAGGGCCGGGGGGAATAGAGCTTTCTTT. Residues: CASSATWRAGGNRAFF. The chain links TRBV25-1 to TRBJ1-1, with TRBD1 as a possible D gene (5 bases). V shed 4 bases and J shed 10 bases, with 25 bases lying between them. The CDR3 is made up of 16 amino acids. Germline V CDR1 and CDR2: MGHDK, SYGVNS.

With respect to this clone: The sample carries other DNA sequences with the same CDR3. The CDR3 sequence: CASSVASEQFF. As DNA, the CDR3 is TGTGCCAGCAGCGTAGCTTCCGAGCAGTTCTTC. The chain uses TRBV9 and TRBJ2-1; D uncertain. The V end was cut by 0 bases, the J end by 10 bases, with 5 bases between. The CDR3 is 11 residues long. The germline V gene encodes CDR1 SGDLS and CDR2 YYNGEE.

V and J are TRBV4-2 and TRBJ2-1; the D gene is possibly TRBD2 (5 bases). Germline V lookup: CDR1 LGHNA, CDR2 YNFKEQ. V lost 4 bases and J lost 7, with 17 bases in between. The CDR3 consists of 15 residues. CDR3 protein: CASSPGIGGRNEQFF. CDR3 bases: TGTGCCAGCAGCCCGGGTATTGGTGGGAGAAATGAGCAGTTCTTC.

The chain links TRBV2 to TRBJ1-4, with 9 nucleotides matching TRBD1. The trim removed 8 bases at V and 2 bases at J, leaving 9 bases unmatched. Germline V gene data show CDR1 as SNHLY and CDR2 as FYNNEI. The CDR3 covers 16 residues. The CDR3 here is CASETGGFATNEKLFF. In DNA, the CDR3 is TGTGCCAGCGAAACAGGGGGCTTTGCGACTAATGAAAAACTGTTTTTT.

This sequence joins TRBV28 and TRBJ1-1; 8 bases line up with TRBD1. Germline loops: CDR1 MDHEN, CDR2 SYDVKM. CDR3 length: 14 amino acids. The V segment lost 5 bases and the J segment 1 base; nucleotides outside the gene matches: 3. Written as DNA, the CDR3 is TGTGCCAGCAGTCGGACAGGGCCGAACACTGAAGCTTTCTTT. This gives the protein CASSRTGPNTEAFF.

The rearrangement uses TRBV7-6 and TRBJ1-1; no reliable D call. V lost 3 bases and J 1 base, leaving 9 bases between the germline ends. There are 14 residues in the CDR3. Germline CDR1 and CDR2: SGHVS and FNYEAQ. Written as DNA, the CDR3 is TGTGCCAGCAGCTTTGCCCCGGGGAACACTGAAGCTTTCTTT. Its protein product is CASSFAPGNTEAFF.

This clone was detected a few times. The chain couples TRBV10-3 to TRBJ1-2, with TRBD1 matching over 7 bases. The CDR3 is 13 residues long. J gave up 6 bases and V 6 bases, and 7 bases lay outside the gene matches. CDR1 and CDR2 from the germline V gene are ENHRY and SYGVKD. The CDR3 here is CAISPQGGDGYTF. DNA of the CDR3: TGTGCCATCAGCCCTCAGGGGGGAGATGGCTACACCTTC.

The chain combines TRBV7-9 with TRBJ1-2, with D perhaps matching TRBD1 (5 bases). The V and J ends lost 0 bases and 4 bases respectively, with 12 bases between them. The CDR3 contains 15 residues. Germline V lookup: CDR1 SEHNR, CDR2 FQNEAQ (reference sequence). The CDR3 loop reads CASSLALGESYGYTF. DNA for the CDR3: TGTGCCAGCAGCTTAGCGTTAGGGGAAAGCTATGGCTACACCTTC.